A selection of T cell receptor beta chains follows, all from one sample in a study of identical twins. TCRdb reanalysed the 5' RACE reads using MiXCR and keeps one entry per CDR3 protein. The sample has 550,000 to 700,000 distinct CDR3 sequences, about 20% seen once; the top ten hold roughly 4%. These sequences were also reported in another study, on T cells expressing NK-cell markers.

The sequencing sample was made of PBMCs. The source of these receptors is a woman aged 18-29 years in good health. The CDR3 runs from the conserved cysteine through the conserved F or W. Each record gives: J gene, clone size, D gene, V gene, CDR3 protein, CDR3 DNA. A D gene is named only where the DNA matches it firmly. Where a row states a size, it is once, few, many or the class of an expanded clone; other rows omit it.

>TRBJ2-1|-|-|TRBV29-1
CSVDRGVDEQFF
TGCAGCGTCGACCGCGGGGTTGATGAGCAGTTCTTC
>TRBJ2-3|few|-|TRBV20-1
CSATILMDTQYF
TGCAGTGCTACGATCTTGATGGATACGCAGTATTTT
>TRBJ2-7|few|TRBD1|TRBV12-3/TRBV12-4
CASSSPDRAYEQYF
TGTGCCAGCAGTTCCCCGGACAGGGCCTACGAGCAGTACTTC
>TRBJ2-3|-|-|TRBV20-1
CSVDGGASSDTQYF
TGCAGTGTTGACGGGGGCGCCTCATCAGATACGCAGTATTTT
>TRBJ2-4|few|-|TRBV7-2
CASSPGGAAKNIQYF
TGTGCCAGCAGCCCCGGCGGGGCGGCCAAAAACATTCAGTACTTC
>TRBJ2-1|-|TRBD2|TRBV5-1
CASSLTGPSGGHEQFF
TGCGCCAGCAGCTTGACTGGTCCTAGCGGGGGTCATGAGCAGTTCTTC
>TRBJ1-2|-|-|TRBV6-2/TRBV6-3
CASSRDSYYGYTF
TGTGCCAGCAGTCGGGACTCATACTATGGCTACACCTTC
>TRBJ2-7|few|-|TRBV7-9
CASSLARTEEQYF
TGTGCCAGCAGCTTAGCCCGGACAGAGGAGCAGTACTTC
>TRBJ2-3|few|-|TRBV20-1
CSGWGVTDTQYF
TGCAGTGGGTGGGGGGTCACAGATACGCAGTATTTT
>TRBJ2-1|few|TRBD1|TRBV24-1
CATSRQGNRNEQFF
TGTGCCACCAGTCGACAGGGGAATAGGAATGAGCAGTTCTTC
>TRBJ2-4|-|TRBD2|TRBV12-3/TRBV12-4
CASSLSGGAVNIQYF
TGTGCCAGCAGTCTTAGCGGGGGGGCTGTGAACATTCAGTACTTC
>TRBJ2-1|-|-|TRBV21-1
CASSNRGPGNEQFF
TGTGCCAGCAGCAATAGGGGGCCGGGGAATGAGCAGTTCTTC
>TRBJ2-5|few|-|TRBV27
CASSLHREETQYF
TGTGCCAGCAGTCTCCACAGGGAAGAGACCCAGTACTTC
>TRBJ1-2|-|-|TRBV6-6
CASSTAGDYGYTF
TGTGCCAGCAGTACCGCAGGGGACTACGGCTACACCTTC
>TRBJ2-6|-|TRBD2|TRBV29-1
CSVHAGVGANVLTF
TGCAGCGTTCATGCGGGGGTTGGGGCCAACGTCCTGACTTTC
>TRBJ2-5|-|-|TRBV7-2
CASSPGVFGTQYF
TGTGCCAGCAGCCCTGGGGTGTTCGGGACCCAGTACTTC
>TRBJ2-7|-|-|TRBV5-1
CASSSALSYEQYF
TGCGCCAGCAGTAGCGCCCTCTCCTACGAGCAGTACTTC
>TRBJ2-7|-|-|TRBV20-1
CSASSGTINFYEQYF
TGCAGTGCTAGCAGCGGGACAATAAACTTCTACGAGCAGTACTTC
>TRBJ2-1|-|TRBD1|TRBV12-3/TRBV12-4
CASSPGQGYSYNEQFF
TGTGCCAGCAGTCCGGGACAGGGGTACTCCTACAATGAGCAGTTCTTC
>TRBJ2-1|many|TRBD2|TRBV20-1
CSAKKGLAGALYNEQFF
TGCAGTGCGAAAAAGGGACTAGCGGGGGCCCTCTACAATGAGCAGTTCTTC
>TRBJ2-1|few|-|TRBV7-7
CASRIRNEQFF
TGTGCCAGCCGGATTCGGAATGAGCAGTTCTTC
>TRBJ2-2|-|TRBD2|TRBV5-4
CASSLKAGGMRELFF
TGTGCCAGCAGCTTGAAAGCGGGAGGGATGCGGGAGCTGTTTTTT